The 8 T cell receptor beta chains presented below share a single source sample, sequenced in a study of cytomegalovirus exposure and HLA in healthy donors. It was with 60 Vbeta and 13 Jbeta primers that the PCR ran. Profiled with immunoSEQ multiplex PCR; TCRdb holds only in-frame clones, not every one. Of 90,000 to 140,000 clones listed, more than 80% were seen once; the top ten hold 6.1%. Specimen: PBMCs. These receptors originate from a man aged 18 to 29 in good health and CMV-seronegative.

The rearrangement uses TRBV2 and TRBJ1-2; weak D call: TRBD1 (5 bases). The germline CDR1 and CDR2 sequences are SNHLY and FYNNEI. The CDR3 sequence is 16 residues long. V was cut by 4 bases and J by 0 bases, with 15 bases left in between. The CDR3 coding sequence is TGTGCCAGCAGTGGTTTAGGGGCGACCTCTAACTATGGCTACACCTTC. This codes for CASSGLGATSNYGYTF.

This sequence joins TRBV6-5 and TRBJ2-7; TRBD2 matches 9 bases. Germline loops: CDR1 MNHEY, CDR2 SVGAGI. The CDR3 has 15 residues. J was trimmed by 1 base and V by 4 bases; bases with no gene match: 5. CDR3 residues: CASSLGAGGSYEQYF. The CDR3 DNA follows: TGTGCCAGCAGTTTGGGGGCGGGAGGGTCCTACGAGCAGTACTTC.

The table lists this clone with a few counts. The chain couples TRBV5-4 to TRBJ2-1; 8 bases align to TRBD2. The CDR3 spans 15 residues. J was trimmed by 10 bases and V by 4 bases; bases with no gene match: 13. Germline assignment: CDR1 SGHNT and CDR2 YYREEE (reference sequence). The CDR3 protein is CASSPGGLGPSEQFF. The DNA of the CDR3 is TGTGCCAGCAGCCCCGGGGGACTAGGTCCCTCAGAGCAGTTCTTC.

The rearrangement links TRBV15 to TRBJ1-2; D uncertain. Looked up from germline, CDR1 is LNHNV and CDR2 is YYDKDF (reference sequence). Trimming stripped 2 bases from V and 5 bases from J, with 9 bases between. There are 13 residues in the CDR3. The CDR3 loop is CATSRRRDYGYTF. The DNA of the CDR3 is TGTGCCACCAGCAGAAGGAGGGATTATGGCTACACCTTC.

The sample holds one count of this clone. The chain combines TRBV4-1 with TRBJ2-3, with D perhaps TRBD2 (5 bases). The V and J ends lost 0 bases and 2 bases respectively, with 9 bases between them. Germline assignment: CDR1 MGHRA and CDR2 YSYEKL. This CDR3 contains 15 residues. The CDR3: CASSQEGRSTDTQYF. CDR3 bases: TGCGCCAGCAGCCAAGAGGGGAGATCCACAGATACGCAGTATTTT.

This chain's CDR3 is CASSLELENNEQFF. CDR3 sequence (DNA): TGTGCCAGCAGCTTAGAACTTGAAAACAATGAGCAGTTCTTC. The chain links TRBV7-9 to TRBJ2-1; D gene ambiguous. Trimming pared 1 base from V and 5 bases from J, leaving 9 bases between. The CDR3 has 14 residues. Germline CDR1 SEHNR, CDR2 FQNEAQ (reference sequence). Drawing the rest from reference TRBV7-9 and TRBJ2-1, the complete variable domain is DTGVSQNPRHKITKRGQNVTFRCDPISEHNRLYWYRQTLGQGPEFLTYFQNEAQLEKSRLLSDRFSAERPKGSFSTLEIQRTEQGDSAMYLCASSLELENNEQFFGPGTRLTVL.

The chain employs TRBV7-3 and TRBJ2-1; 14 bases align to TRBD2. CDR3 size: 16 residues. CDR1 SGHTA and CDR2 FQGTGA come from the germline V gene. Unmatched junction bases numbered 7, after V lost 4 bases and J lost 8 bases. In nucleotides, the CDR3 is TGTGCCAGCAGCTGGGAAGGGACTAGCGGGAGTCATGAGCAGTTCTTC. Amino acid sequence: CASSWEGTSGSHEQFF.

This clone was detected once. The chain uses TRBV27 and TRBJ2-5, with a possible D match to TRBD1 (6 bases). The assigned J gene may be wrong: the sequence end matches TRBJ2-7 better. The CDR3 spans 15 residues. The germline CDR1 and CDR2 sequences are MNHEY and SMNVEV (reference sequence). The CDR3 reads CASSLYLGQTYEQYF. Written as DNA, the CDR3 is TGTGCCAGCAGCCTCTACTTAGGACAGACCTACGAGCAGTACTTC.